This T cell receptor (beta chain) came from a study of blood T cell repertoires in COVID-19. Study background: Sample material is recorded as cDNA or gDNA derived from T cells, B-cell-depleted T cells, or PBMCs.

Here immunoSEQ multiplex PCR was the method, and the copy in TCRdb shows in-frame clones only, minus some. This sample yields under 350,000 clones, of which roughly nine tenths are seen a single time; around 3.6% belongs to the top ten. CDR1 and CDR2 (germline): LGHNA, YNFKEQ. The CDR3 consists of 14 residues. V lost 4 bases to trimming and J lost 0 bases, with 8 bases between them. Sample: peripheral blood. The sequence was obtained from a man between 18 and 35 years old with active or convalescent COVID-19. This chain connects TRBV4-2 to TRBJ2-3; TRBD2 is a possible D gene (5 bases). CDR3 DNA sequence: TGTGCCAGCAGCCGCACGGGGAGCACAGATACGCAGTATTTT. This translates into CASSRTGSTDTQYF.